Below are 8 T cell receptor beta chains sequenced from a single sample in a study of blood T cells in healthy people across ages. Sample-barcoded 5' priming and a J-beta primer mix drove a second PCR of roughly 7 to 11 cycles. TCRdb used MiXCR to reprocess the 5' RACE reads, holding one entry per CDR3 protein. The sample carries roughly 410,000 distinct CDR3 sequences, 50% to 60% recorded once. The source material was blood. These receptors were collected from a man aged 55 to 69 in good health.

This clonotype was seen a few times. Sequence at one end of the junction differs from germline and may be a read error. The chain uses TRBV6-6 and TRBJ2-5; weak D call: TRBD1 (6 bases). CDR1 MNHNY and CDR2 SVGAGI come from the germline V gene (reference sequence). The CDR3 contains 16 residues. For the CDR3, the DNA is TGTGCCAGCAGTTACGGGATCCAGGGGTACCAAGGGACCCAGTACTTC. This translates into CASSYGIQGYQGTQYF.

This clonotype occurred a few times. The rearrangement uses TRBV20-1 and TRBJ2-7; no definite D call. The V gene's germline CDR1 is DFQATT and CDR2 SNEGSKA (reference sequence). The V and J ends lost 0 bases and 1 base respectively, with 7 bases between them. The CDR3 is 13 residues long. This CDR3 is CSAREGGSYEQYF. CDR3 DNA: TGCAGTGCTAGAGAGGGTGGTTCCTACGAGCAGTACTTC.

The V gene is TRBV29-1, the J gene TRBJ2-1; D might be TRBD2 (5 bases). Germline V CDR1 and CDR2: SQVTM, ANQGSEA. The CDR3 extends over 14 amino acids. The V end lost 2 bases, the J end lost 0 bases, and 8 bases lay between the germline ends. CDR3 DNA: TGCAGCGTTGAACGGAGGTTCTCCTACAATGAGCAGTTCTTC. Amino acid sequence: CSVERRFSYNEQFF.

V and J are TRBV28 and TRBJ2-7, with TRBD2 matching 12 bases. Per germline, CDR1 MDHEN and CDR2 SYDVKM. This CDR3 has 16 amino acids. V dropped 4 bases and J dropped 5; count of bases not matched to a gene: 9. CDR3 region: CASSSRLAGENNEQYF. CDR3 coding DNA: TGTGCCAGCAGTTCTCGACTAGCGGGAGAAAATAACGAGCAGTACTTC.

The gene calls are TRBV6-2 or TRBV6-3 and TRBJ2-1; D gene ambiguous. The CDR3 length is 12 residues. CDR1 and CDR2 from the germline V gene are MNHEY and SVGEGT. The germline V and J ends were trimmed by 6 bases and 7 bases, with 10 bases remaining between them. In DNA, the CDR3 is TGTGCCAGCAGAGCAGCTCCGAATGAGCAGTTCTTC. Encoded protein: CASRAAPNEQFF.

To note about this clonotype: The germline gene is not matched at one end of the junction; a read error may be the cause. This sequence joins TRBV11-2 and TRBJ2-1, with D tentatively TRBD1 (6 bases). In germline, CDR1 is SGHAT, CDR2 FQNNGV. The CDR3 is 15 residues long. Here the CDR3 DNA reads TGTGCCAGCAGCTTAGGCAGGGGACCCTACAATGGGCAGTTCTTC. Translated: CASSLGRGPYNGQFF.

The V call is TRBV27, the J call TRBJ2-7; 9 bases are a match to TRBD1. The end of the DNA is better explained by TRBJ2-5, so the J call may be wrong. CDR3 length equals 16 residues. Per the germline V gene, CDR1 is MNHEY and CDR2 is SMNVEV (reference sequence). CDR3 protein: CASSSVPGQGWKTQYF. The DNA for the CDR3 is TGTGCCAGCAGTTCCGTCCCGGGACAGGGTTGGAAGACCCAGTACTTC.

This chain uses TRBV7-9 with TRBJ2-3, with a weak D call TRBD2 (7 bases). From germline, CDR1 is SEHNR and CDR2 FQNEAQ (reference sequence). This CDR3 spans 16 amino acids. Trimming pared 0 bases from V and 3 bases from J, leaving 13 bases between. CDR3 sequence reads: CASSLAVGGRTDTQYF. The CDR3, as DNA: TGTGCCAGCAGCTTAGCGGTCGGGGGGCGTACAGATACGCAGTATTTT.